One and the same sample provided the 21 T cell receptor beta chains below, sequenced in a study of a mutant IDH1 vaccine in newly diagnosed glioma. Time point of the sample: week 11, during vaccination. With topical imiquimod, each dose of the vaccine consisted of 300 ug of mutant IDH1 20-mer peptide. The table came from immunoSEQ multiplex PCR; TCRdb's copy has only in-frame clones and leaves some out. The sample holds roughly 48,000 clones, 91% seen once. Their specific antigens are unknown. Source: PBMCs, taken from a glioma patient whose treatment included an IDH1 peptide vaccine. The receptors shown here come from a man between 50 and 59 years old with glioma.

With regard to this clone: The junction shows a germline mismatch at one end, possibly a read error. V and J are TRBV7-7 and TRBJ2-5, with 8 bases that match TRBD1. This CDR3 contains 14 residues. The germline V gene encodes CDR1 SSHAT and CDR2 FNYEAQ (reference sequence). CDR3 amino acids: CASSSAGGAGTQYF. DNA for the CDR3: TGTGCTAGCAGCTCCGCAGGGGGCGCGGGAACCCAGTACTTC.

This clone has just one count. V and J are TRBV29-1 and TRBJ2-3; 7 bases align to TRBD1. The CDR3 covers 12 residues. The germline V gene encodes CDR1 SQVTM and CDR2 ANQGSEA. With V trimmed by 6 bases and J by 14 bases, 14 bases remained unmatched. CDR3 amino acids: CSVRYLGQLAYF. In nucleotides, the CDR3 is TGCAGCGTCAGATATTTGGGACAGTTGGCGTATTTT.

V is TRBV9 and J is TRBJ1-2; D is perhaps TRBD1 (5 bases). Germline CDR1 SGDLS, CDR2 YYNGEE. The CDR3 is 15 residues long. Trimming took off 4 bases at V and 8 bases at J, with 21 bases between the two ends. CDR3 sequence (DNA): TGTGCCAGCAGCCCTCTGGGACCGTCTGCGGAAGGCTACACCTTC. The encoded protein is CASSPLGPSAEGYTF.

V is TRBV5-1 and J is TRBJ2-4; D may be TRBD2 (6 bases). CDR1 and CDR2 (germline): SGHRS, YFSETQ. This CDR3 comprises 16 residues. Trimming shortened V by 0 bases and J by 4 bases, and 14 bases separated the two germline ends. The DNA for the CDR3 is TGCGCCAGCAGCTTGGTAGTGGAGGGATCGAAAAACATTCAGTACTTC. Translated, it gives CASSLVVEGSKNIQYF. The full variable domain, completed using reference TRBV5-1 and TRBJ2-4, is KAGVTQTPRYLIKTRGQQVTLSCSPISGHRSVSWYQQTPGQGLQFLFEYFSETQRNKGNFPGRFSGRQFSNSRSEMNVSTLELGDSALYLCASSLVVEGSKNIQYFGAGTRLSVL.

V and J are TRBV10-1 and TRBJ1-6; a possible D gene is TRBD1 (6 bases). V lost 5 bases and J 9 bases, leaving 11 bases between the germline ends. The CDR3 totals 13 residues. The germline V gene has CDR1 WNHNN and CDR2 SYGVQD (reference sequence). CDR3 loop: CASSPGTTSPLHF. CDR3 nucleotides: TGCGCCAGCAGTCCCGGGACAACTTCACCCCTCCACTTT.

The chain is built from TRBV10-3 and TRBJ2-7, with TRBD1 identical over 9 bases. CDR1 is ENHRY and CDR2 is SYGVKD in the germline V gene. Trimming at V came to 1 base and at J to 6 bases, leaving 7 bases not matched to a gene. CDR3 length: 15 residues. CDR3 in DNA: TGTGCCATCAGTGAGTTAGGACAGGGGATATCCGAGCAGTACTTC. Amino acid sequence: CAISELGQGISEQYF.

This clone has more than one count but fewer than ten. CDR3 sequence: CASGLGNTEAFF. The CDR3 region has the DNA TGTGCTAGTGGTTTGGGGAACACTGAAGCTTTCTTT. The chain recombines TRBV12-5 with TRBJ1-1; D is unresolved. Deletions cut 1 base from V and 1 base from J, with 1 base between. The length of the CDR3 is 12 residues. Germline V gene sequence: CDR1 LGHNT, CDR2 FRNRAP.

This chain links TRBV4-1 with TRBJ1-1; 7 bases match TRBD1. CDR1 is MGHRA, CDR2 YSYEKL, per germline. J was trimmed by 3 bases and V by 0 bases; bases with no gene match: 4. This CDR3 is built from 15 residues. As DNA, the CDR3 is TGCGCCAGCAGCCAAGAGGGGACAGTCTACACTGAAGCTTTCTTT. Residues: CASSQEGTVYTEAFF.

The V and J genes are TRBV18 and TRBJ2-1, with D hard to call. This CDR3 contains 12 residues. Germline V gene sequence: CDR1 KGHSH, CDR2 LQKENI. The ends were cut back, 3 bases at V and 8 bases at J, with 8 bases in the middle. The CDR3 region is CASSPREDEQFF. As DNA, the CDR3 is TGTGCCAGCTCACCCCGAGAGGATGAGCAGTTCTTC. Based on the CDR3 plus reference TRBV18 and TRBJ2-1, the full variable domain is NAGVMQNPRHLVRRRGQEARLRCSPMKGHSHVYWYRQLPEEGLKFMVYLQKENIIDESGMPKERFSAEFPKEGPSILRIQQVVRGDSAAYFCASSPREDEQFFGPGTRLTVL.

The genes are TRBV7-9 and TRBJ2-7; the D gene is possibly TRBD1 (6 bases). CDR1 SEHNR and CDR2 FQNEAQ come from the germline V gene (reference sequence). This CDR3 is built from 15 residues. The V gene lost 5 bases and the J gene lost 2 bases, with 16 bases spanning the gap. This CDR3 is CASSGPQGPPYEQYF. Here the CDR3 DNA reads TGTGCCAGCAGCGGGCCACAGGGTCCCCCCTACGAGCAGTACTTC.

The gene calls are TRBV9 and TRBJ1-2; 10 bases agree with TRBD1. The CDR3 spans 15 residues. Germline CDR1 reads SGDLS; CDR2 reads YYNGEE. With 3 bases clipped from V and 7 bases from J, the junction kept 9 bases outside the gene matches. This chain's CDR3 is CASSASGQGRGGYTF. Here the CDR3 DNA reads TGTGCCAGCAGCGCGTCGGGACAGGGGAGAGGTGGCTACACCTTC.

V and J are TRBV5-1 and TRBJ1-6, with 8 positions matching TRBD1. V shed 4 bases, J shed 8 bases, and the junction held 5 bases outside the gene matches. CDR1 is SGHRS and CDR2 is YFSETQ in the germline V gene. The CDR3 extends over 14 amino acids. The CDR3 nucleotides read TGCGCCAGCAGCGAACAGGGGGACCATTCACCCCTCCACTTT. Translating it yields CASSEQGDHSPLHF.

The CDR3: CASSFYSNQPQHF. The CDR3 DNA sequence: TGTGCCAGCAGTTTCTATAGCAATCAGCCCCAGCATTTT. The genes are TRBV6-1 and TRBJ1-5, with D unclear. The germline V gene has CDR1 MNHNS and CDR2 SASEGT. This CDR3 has 13 amino acids. V lost 5 bases and J 0 bases, leaving 5 bases between the germline ends.

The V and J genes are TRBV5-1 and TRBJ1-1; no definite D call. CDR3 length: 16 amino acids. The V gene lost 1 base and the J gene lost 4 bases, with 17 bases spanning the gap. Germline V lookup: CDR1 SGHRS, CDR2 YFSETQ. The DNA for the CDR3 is TGCGCCAGCAGCTTGAGTGGTGGCGAAATACCCACTGAAGCTTTCTTT. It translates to CASSLSGGEIPTEAFF.

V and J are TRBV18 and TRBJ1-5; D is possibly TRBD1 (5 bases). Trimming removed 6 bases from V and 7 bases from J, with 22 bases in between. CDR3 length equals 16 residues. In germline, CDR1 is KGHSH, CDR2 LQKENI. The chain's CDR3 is CASSPRWGPGNQPQHF. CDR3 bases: TGTGCCAGCTCGCCCCGCTGGGGCCCCGGTAACCAGCCCCAGCATTTT.

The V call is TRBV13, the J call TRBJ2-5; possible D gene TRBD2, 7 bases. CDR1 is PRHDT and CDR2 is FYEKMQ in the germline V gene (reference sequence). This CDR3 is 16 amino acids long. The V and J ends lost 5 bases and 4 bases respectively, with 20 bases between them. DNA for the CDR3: TGTGCCAGCAGCCCCGGCGGGGGCCGGGGAAGAGAGACCCAGTACTTC. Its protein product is CASSPGGGRGRETQYF. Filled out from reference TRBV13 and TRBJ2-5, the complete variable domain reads AAGVIQSPRHLIKEKRETATLKCYPIPRHDTVYWYQQGPGQDPQFLISFYEKMQSDKGSIPDRFSAQQFSDYHSELNMSSLELGDSALYFCASSPGGGRGRETQYFGPGTRLLVL.

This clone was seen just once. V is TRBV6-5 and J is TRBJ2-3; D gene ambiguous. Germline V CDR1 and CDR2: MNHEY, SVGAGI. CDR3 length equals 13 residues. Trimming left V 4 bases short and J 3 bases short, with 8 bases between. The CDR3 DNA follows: TGTGCCAGCAGTTGGACCGGGACAGATACGCAGTATTTT. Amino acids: CASSWTGTDTQYF.

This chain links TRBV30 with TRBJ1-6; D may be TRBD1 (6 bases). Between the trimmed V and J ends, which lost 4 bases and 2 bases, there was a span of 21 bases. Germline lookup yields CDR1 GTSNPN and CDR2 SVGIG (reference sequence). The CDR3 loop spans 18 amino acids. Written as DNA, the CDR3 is TGTGCCTGGACTAACAGAGGGGGAAAAATCACCTATAATTCACCCCTCCACTTT. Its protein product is CAWTNRGGKITYNSPLHF.

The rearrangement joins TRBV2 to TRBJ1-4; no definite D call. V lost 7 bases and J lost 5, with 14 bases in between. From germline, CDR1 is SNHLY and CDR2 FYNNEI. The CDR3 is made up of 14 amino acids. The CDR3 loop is CASNSGRWNEKLFF. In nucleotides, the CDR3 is TGTGCCAGCAACTCAGGCCGATGGAATGAAAAACTGTTTTTT. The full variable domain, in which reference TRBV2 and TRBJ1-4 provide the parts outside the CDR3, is EPEVTQTPSHQVTQMGQEVILRCVPISNHLYFYWYRQILGQKVEFLVSFYNNEISEKSEIFDDQFSVERPDGSNFTLKIRSTKLEDSAMYFCASNSGRWNEKLFFGSGTQLSVL.

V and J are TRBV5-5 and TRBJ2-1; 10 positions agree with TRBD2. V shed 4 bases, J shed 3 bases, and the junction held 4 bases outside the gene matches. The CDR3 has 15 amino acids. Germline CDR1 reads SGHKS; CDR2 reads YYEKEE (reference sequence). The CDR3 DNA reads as TGTGCCAGCAGCACGAGCGGGGGGGACTACAATGAGCAGTTCTTC. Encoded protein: CASSTSGGDYNEQFF.

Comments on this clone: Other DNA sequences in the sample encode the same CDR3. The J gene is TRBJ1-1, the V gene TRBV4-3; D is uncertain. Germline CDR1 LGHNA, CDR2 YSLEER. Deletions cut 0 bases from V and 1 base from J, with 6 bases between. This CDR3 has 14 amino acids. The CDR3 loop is CASSQDLGNTEAFF. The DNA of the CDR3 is TGCGCCAGCAGCCAAGATCTTGGGAACACTGAAGCTTTCTTT.